Presented here are 16 T cell receptor beta chains from one specimen sequenced in a study of T cell responses to AZD1222 COVID-19 vaccine. The repertoire was sequenced with immunoSEQ multiplex PCR; TCRdb's copy has only in-frame clones and lacks some. The table includes more than 95,000 clones, roughly 91% detected once. Sequenced here: peripheral blood, sampled 28 days after the second AZD1222 dose. The receptors stem from an adult who received the AZD1222 COVID-19 vaccine.

The V gene is TRBV7-2, the J gene TRBJ1-3; D gene unclear. CDR1 and CDR2 (germline): SGHTA, FQGNSA. This CDR3 has 16 residues. Trimming shortened V by 4 bases and J by 4 bases, and 17 bases separated the two germline ends. In nucleotides, the CDR3 is TGTGCCAGCAGCTATACCGGGTCTGGTTCCGGAAACACCATATATTTT. Translated, it gives CASSYTGSGSGNTIYF.

V usage is TRBV14 and J usage is TRBJ1-2, with D possibly TRBD1 on 5 matching bases. The V and J ends lost 0 bases and 8 bases respectively, with 10 bases between them. CDR1 and CDR2 from the germline V gene are SGHDN and FVKESK. The CDR3 length is 13 residues. CDR3: CASSQEPRGGYTF. The CDR3 nucleotides are TGTGCCAGCAGCCAAGAGCCTCGGGGCGGCTACACCTTC. The complete variable domain, with remaining parts taken from reference TRBV14 and TRBJ1-2, reads EAGVTQFPSHSVIEKGQTVTLRCDPISGHDNLYWYRRVMGKEIKFLLHFVKESKQDESGMPNNRFLAERTGGTYSTLKVQPAELEDSGVYFCASSQEPRGGYTFGSGTRLTVV.

The V and J genes are TRBV30 and TRBJ1-2, with D tentatively TRBD1 (6 bases). Trimming took 0 bases from V and 3 from J, leaving 14 bases between them. This CDR3 spans 15 amino acids. CDR1 and CDR2 (germline): GTSNPN, SVGIG (reference sequence). The CDR3 region is CAWSVVAGAYYGYTF. Written as DNA, the CDR3 is TGTGCCTGGAGTGTGGTTGCAGGGGCGTACTATGGCTACACCTTC.

CDR3 protein: CAINHREGSYEQYF. The CDR3 DNA reads as TGTGCCATCAACCACAGGGAGGGGTCCTACGAGCAGTACTTC. The chain combines TRBV10-3 with TRBJ2-7; tentative D call: TRBD2 (7 bases). Germline CDR1 reads ENHRY; CDR2 reads SYGVKD. V dropped 7 bases and J dropped 1 base, with 14 bases sitting between them. CDR3 length equals 14 residues.

The gene calls are TRBV4-1 and TRBJ1-1, with D tentatively TRBD1 (5 bases). Trimming shortened V by 2 bases and J by 1 base, and 11 bases separated the two germline ends. The CDR3 covers 15 residues. Germline CDR1 and CDR2: MGHRA and YSYEKL. CDR3: CASSQPTGKNTEAFF. In DNA, the CDR3 is TGCGCCAGCAGCCAACCAACAGGTAAGAACACTGAAGCTTTCTTT.

The V gene is TRBV18, the J gene TRBJ2-7, with 12 bases lining up with TRBD1. Losses at the gene ends were 6 bases for V and 7 bases for J; bases not matched to a gene: 10. The CDR3 length is 15 residues. The germline V gene has CDR1 KGHSH and CDR2 LQKENI. CDR3 coding DNA: TGTGCCAGCTCCAAGGGACAGGGGGCGCTTAATGAGCAGTACTTC. As protein: CASSKGQGALNEQYF.

J is TRBJ2-7 and V is TRBV28; TRBD2 agrees at 8 bases. The CDR3 loop spans 17 amino acids. Trimming removed 4 bases from V and 2 bases from J; junction bases left unmatched: 13. Germline V gene sequence: CDR1 MDHEN, CDR2 SYDVKM. CDR3 DNA sequence: TGTGCCAGCAGTTCCCCCCGGAGCGGGAGCTTAACCTACGAGCAGTACTTC. It encodes CASSSPRSGSLTYEQYF.

As DNA, the CDR3 is TGCGCCAGCAGCTTGACAGGGGGCCAGCCCCAGCATTTT. It encodes CASSLTGGQPQHF. This chain connects TRBV5-1 to TRBJ1-5, with 9 bases aligning to TRBD1. After removal of 1 base from V and 7 bases from J, the junction contained 0 bases not matched to a gene. CDR1 is SGHRS, CDR2 YFSETQ, per germline. The CDR3 is 13 amino acids.

This clone was counted a few times. The chain carries TRBV7-2 and TRBJ1-5; D unclear. The CDR3 consists of 15 residues. Germline CDR1 reads SGHTA; CDR2 reads FQGNSA. V was clipped by 1 base and J by 3 bases, with 10 bases between them. CDR3 nucleotides: TGTGCCAGCAGCTTAGAGGCAGAATACAATCAGCCCCAGCATTTT. This translates into CASSLEAEYNQPQHF.

This chain joins TRBV7-3 and TRBJ2-1, with 8 positions matching TRBD2. The V segment lost 5 bases and the J segment 6 bases; nucleotides outside the gene matches: 9. Germline V lookup: CDR1 SGHTA, CDR2 FQGTGA. The CDR3 length is 15 residues. The chain's CDR3 is CASSPGREARNEQFF. The CDR3 bases are TGTGCCAGCAGCCCTGGGCGGGAGGCTCGCAATGAGCAGTTCTTC.

V usage is TRBV2 and J usage is TRBJ1-3; a weak D match, TRBD1 (5 bases). The CDR3 length is 15 residues. Germline CDR1 and CDR2: SNHLY and FYNNEI. Trimming shortened V by 3 bases and J by 4 bases, and 13 bases separated the two germline ends. The CDR3, as DNA: TGTGCCAGCAGTGACGGCAGGGTAGAAGGAAACACCATATATTTT. Translating it yields CASSDGRVEGNTIYF.

The chain employs TRBV6-1 and TRBJ2-3; D possibly corresponds to TRBD2 (6 bases). This CDR3 contains 16 residues. Between the trimmed V and J ends, which lost 3 bases and 0 bases, there was a span of 13 bases. Germline lookup yields CDR1 MNHNS and CDR2 SASEGT. The CDR3 here is CASSEMGGGSTDTQYF. CDR3 in DNA: TGTGCCAGCAGTGAGATGGGTGGGGGGAGCACAGATACGCAGTATTTT.

This chain uses TRBV28 with TRBJ1-3; 7 bases match TRBD1. CDR3 length: 16 residues. Trimming took 6 bases from V and 4 from J; bases not matched to a gene: 12. Looked up from germline, CDR1 is MDHEN and CDR2 is SYDVKM. The CDR3 coding sequence is TGTGCCAGCAGCGCTCAGGGACAGATAATCGGAAACACCATATATTTT. Translated: CASSAQGQIIGNTIYF. Full variable domain (rest looked up from reference TRBV28 and TRBJ1-3): DVKVTQSSRYLVKRTGEKVFLECVQDMDHENMFWYRQDPGLGLRLIYFSYDVKMKEKGDIPEGYSVSREKKERFSLILESASTNQTSMYLCASSAQGQIIGNTIYFGEGSWLTVV.

CDR3 loop: CASSLGQGYGYTF. The CDR3 bases are TGTGCCAGCAGCTTAGGACAGGGATATGGCTACACCTTC. The J gene is TRBJ1-2, the V gene TRBV7-9, with 7 bases lining up with TRBD1. Trimming removed 1 base from V and 5 bases from J; junction bases left unmatched: 1. The CDR3 has 13 amino acids. CDR1 is SEHNR, CDR2 FQNEAQ, per germline (reference sequence).

This chain uses TRBV7-9 with TRBJ1-4; 7 bases fit TRBD1. V shed 5 bases and J 2 bases; nucleotides not matched to a gene: 5. From germline, CDR1 is SEHNR and CDR2 FQNEAQ (reference sequence). The CDR3 runs to 15 residues. Written as DNA, the CDR3 is TGTGCCAGCAGCCTAAAGGGGGCGACTAATGAAAAACTGTTTTTT. Its translation: CASSLKGATNEKLFF.

This chain connects TRBV5-1 to TRBJ2-5; tentative D call: TRBD2 (6 bases). The V and J ends lost 7 bases and 1 base respectively, with 17 bases between them. Germline V gene data show CDR1 as SGHRS and CDR2 as YFSETQ. The CDR3 is 15 residues long. CDR3 amino acids: CASGLLVGSQETQYF. CDR3 DNA: TGCGCCAGCGGACTATTGGTTGGGTCCCAAGAGACCCAGTACTTC.